Listed here is a single T cell receptor (beta chain). Antigen unknown. This entry belongs to a study of T cell responses to AZD1222 COVID-19 vaccine. Study results and caveats: At study baseline, merely six AZD1222 recipients were seropositive. Unmutated variant regions are reportedly targeted by nearly half of spike-specific TCRs.

V lost 4 bases to trimming and J lost 0 bases, with 12 bases between them. Germline V gene lookup returns CDR1 MDHEN and CDR2 SYDVKM. The CDR3 spans 15 residues. Clones were read by immunoSEQ multiplex PCR, and TCRdb kept only the in-frame ones, dropping some. This sample yields 150,000 to 200,000 clones, of which 85% to 95% are seen a single time; approximately 0.58% belongs to the top ten. The chain joins TRBV28 to TRBJ1-2; tentatively, D is TRBD1 (5 bases). The receptor comes from an adult in good health. Source: peripheral blood, taken on day 0 of AZD1222 vaccination. The CDR3 is CASSYDRLANYGYTF. CDR3 sequence (DNA): TGTGCCAGCAGTTACGACAGACTCGCTAACTATGGCTACACCTTC.